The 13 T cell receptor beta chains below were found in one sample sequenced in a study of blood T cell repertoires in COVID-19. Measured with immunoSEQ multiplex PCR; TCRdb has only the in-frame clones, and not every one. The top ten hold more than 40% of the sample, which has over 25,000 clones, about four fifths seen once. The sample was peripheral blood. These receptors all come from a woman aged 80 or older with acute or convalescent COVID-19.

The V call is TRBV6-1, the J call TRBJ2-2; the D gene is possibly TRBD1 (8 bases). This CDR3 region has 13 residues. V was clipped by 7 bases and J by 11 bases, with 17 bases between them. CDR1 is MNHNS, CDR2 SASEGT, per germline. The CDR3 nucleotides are TGTGCCAGCAACAGGGGGGGGGAAAGAGAGCTGTTTTTT. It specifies CASNRGGERELFF.

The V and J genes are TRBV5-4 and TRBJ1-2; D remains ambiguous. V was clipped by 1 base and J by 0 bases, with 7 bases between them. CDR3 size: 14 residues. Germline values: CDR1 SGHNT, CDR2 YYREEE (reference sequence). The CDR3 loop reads CASSLTDSNYGYTF. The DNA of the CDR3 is TGTGCCAGCAGCTTGACAGATTCTAACTATGGCTACACCTTC. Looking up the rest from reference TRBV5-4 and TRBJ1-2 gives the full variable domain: ETGVTQSPTHLIKTRGQQVTLRCSSQSGHNTVSWYQQALGQGPQFIFQYYREEENGRGNFPPRFSGLQFPNYSSELNVNALELDDSALYLCASSLTDSNYGYTFGSGTRLTVV.

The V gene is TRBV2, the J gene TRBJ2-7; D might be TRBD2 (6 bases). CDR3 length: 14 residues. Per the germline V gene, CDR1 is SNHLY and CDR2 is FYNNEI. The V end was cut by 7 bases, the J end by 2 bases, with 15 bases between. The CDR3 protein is CASIRGGATYEQYF. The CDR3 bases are TGTGCCAGCATAAGGGGCGGGGCCACCTACGAGCAGTACTTC. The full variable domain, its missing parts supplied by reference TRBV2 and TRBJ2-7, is EPEVTQTPSHQVTQMGQEVILRCVPISNHLYFYWYRQILGQKVEFLVSFYNNEISEKSEIFDDQFSVERPDGSNFTLKIRSTKLEDSAMYFCASIRGGATYEQYFGPGTRLTVT.

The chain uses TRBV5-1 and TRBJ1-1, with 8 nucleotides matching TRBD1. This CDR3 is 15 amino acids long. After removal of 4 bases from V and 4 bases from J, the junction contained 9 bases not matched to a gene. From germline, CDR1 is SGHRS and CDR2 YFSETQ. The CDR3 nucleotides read TGCGCCAGCAGCGACCGGACAGGGCGTGCCACTGAAGCTTTCTTT. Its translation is CASSDRTGRATEAFF.

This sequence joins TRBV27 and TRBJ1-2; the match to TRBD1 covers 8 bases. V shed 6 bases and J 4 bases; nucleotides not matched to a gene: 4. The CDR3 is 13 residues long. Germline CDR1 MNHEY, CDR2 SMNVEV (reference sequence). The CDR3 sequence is CASSHGQGYGYTF. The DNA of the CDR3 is TGTGCCAGCAGCCACGGACAGGGCTATGGCTACACCTTC.

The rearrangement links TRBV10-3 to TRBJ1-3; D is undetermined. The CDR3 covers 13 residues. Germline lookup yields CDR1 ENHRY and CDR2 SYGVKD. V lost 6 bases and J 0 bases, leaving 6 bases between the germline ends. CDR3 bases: TGTGCCATCAGGGGCAGCTCTGGAAACACCATATATTTT. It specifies CAIRGSSGNTIYF.

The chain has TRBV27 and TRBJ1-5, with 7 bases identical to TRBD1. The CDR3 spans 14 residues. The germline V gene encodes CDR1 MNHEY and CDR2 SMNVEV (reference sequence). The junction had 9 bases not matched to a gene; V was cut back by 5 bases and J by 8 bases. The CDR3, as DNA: TGTGCCAGCAGTCTCAAGGGGGCTCTAGAGCCCCAGCATTTT. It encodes CASSLKGALEPQHF.

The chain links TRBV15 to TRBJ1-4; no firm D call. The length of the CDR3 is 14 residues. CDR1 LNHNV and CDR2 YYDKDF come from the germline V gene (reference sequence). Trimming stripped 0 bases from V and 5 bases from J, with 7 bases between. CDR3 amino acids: CATSRDVLNEKLFF. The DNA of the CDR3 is TGTGCCACCAGCAGAGACGTCCTGAATGAAAAACTGTTTTTT.

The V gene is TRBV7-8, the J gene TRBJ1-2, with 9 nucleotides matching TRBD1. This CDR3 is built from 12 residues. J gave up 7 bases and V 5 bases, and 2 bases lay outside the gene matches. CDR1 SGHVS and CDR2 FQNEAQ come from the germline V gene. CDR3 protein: CASSTGGSGYTF. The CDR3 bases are TGTGCCAGCAGCACAGGGGGCAGTGGCTACACCTTC.

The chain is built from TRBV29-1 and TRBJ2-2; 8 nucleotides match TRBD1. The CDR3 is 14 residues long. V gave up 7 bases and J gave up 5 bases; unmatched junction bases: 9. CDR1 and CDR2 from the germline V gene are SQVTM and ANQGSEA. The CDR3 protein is CSARQGRGTGELFF. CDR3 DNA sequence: TGCAGCGCCAGACAGGGGCGCGGGACCGGGGAGCTGTTTTTT.

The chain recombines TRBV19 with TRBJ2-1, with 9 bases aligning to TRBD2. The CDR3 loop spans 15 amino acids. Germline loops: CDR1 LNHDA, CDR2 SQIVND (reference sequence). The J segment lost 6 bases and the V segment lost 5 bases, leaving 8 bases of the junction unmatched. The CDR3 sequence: CASSLGLAMSNEQFF. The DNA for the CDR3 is TGTGCCAGTAGTCTGGGACTAGCCATGTCCAATGAGCAGTTCTTC.

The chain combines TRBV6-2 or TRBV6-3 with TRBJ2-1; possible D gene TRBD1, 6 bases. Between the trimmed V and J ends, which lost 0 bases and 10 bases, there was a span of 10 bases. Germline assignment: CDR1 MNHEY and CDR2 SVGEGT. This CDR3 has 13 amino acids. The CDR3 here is CASSYSPGQEQFF. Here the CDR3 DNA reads TGTGCCAGCAGTTACTCACCGGGACAAGAGCAGTTCTTC.

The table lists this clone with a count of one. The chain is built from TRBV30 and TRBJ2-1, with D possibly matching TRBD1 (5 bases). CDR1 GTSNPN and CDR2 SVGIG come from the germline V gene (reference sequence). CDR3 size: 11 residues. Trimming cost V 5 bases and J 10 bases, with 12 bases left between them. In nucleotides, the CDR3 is TGTGCCTGGGGAATTTCAGGGGAGCAGTTCTTC. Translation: CAWGISGEQFF.